The 28 T cell receptor beta chains below come from one sample, sequenced in a study of long-term antiretroviral therapy in people with HIV. The assay, immunoSEQ v3.0, was run at survey level. Clones were read by immunoSEQ multiplex PCR, and TCRdb kept only the in-frame ones, dropping some. The sample has fewer than 20,000 clones, approximately 80% seen once. The specimen was unsorted PBMCs, collected 0.3 years after starting antiretroviral therapy. The receptor source for this set is a woman between 50 and 59 years old with HIV.

V gene TRBV29-1 combines with J gene TRBJ2-3; 12 nucleotides line up with TRBD2. This CDR3 region has 16 residues. Germline V CDR1 and CDR2: SQVTM, ANQGSEA. V lost 3 bases, J lost 2 bases, and 6 bases stayed unmatched. The CDR3 DNA is TGCAGCGTTGATGGGGGACTAGCGGGCCCCACAGATACGCAGTATTTT. Amino acids: CSVDGGLAGPTDTQYF.

The J gene is TRBJ2-1, the V gene TRBV9; TRBD2 is a possible D gene (6 bases). The V gene's germline CDR1 is SGDLS and CDR2 YYNGEE. The length of the CDR3 is 15 residues. Trimming took off 2 bases at V and 0 bases at J, with 9 bases between the two ends. In nucleotides, the CDR3 is TGTGCCAGCAGCGTTGATAGCGGCTCCTACAATGAGCAGTTCTTC. Translating gives CASSVDSGSYNEQFF.

This chain uses TRBV6-5 with TRBJ1-6, with TRBD1 matching 8 bases. CDR1 and CDR2 (germline): MNHEY, SVGAGI. V lost 6 bases, J lost 13 bases, and 14 bases stayed unmatched. CDR3 size: 15 residues. In DNA form, the CDR3 reads TGTGCCAGCAGCCCACCCGGGACAGGTAGCAAGCCCCTCCACTTT. Residues: CASSPPGTGSKPLHF.

V and J are TRBV11-2 and TRBJ1-4; maybe TRBD1 (5 bases). CDR1 and CDR2 from the germline V gene are SGHAT and FQNNGV. CDR3 size: 14 residues. Trimming took off 5 bases at V and 4 bases at J, with 11 bases between the two ends. The CDR3 protein is CASSPGHVNEKLFF. DNA for the CDR3: TGTGCCAGCAGCCCCGGACACGTTAATGAAAAACTGTTTTTT.

This chain connects TRBV18 to TRBJ2-6; D is ambiguous. V lost 5 bases and J lost 14, with 22 bases in between. The length of the CDR3 is 15 residues. Germline loops: CDR1 KGHSH, CDR2 LQKENI. CDR3 in DNA: TGTGCCAGCTCATCATTCGGACGGGCTCTCAGCCTCCTGACTTTC. Translated, it gives CASSSFGRALSLLTF.

The V call is TRBV6-5, the J call TRBJ2-7, with D possibly TRBD2 on 5 matching bases. CDR1 is MNHEY, CDR2 SVGAGI, per germline. The CDR3 covers 12 residues. The ends were cut back, 6 bases at V and 4 bases at J, with 10 bases in the middle. CDR3 nucleotide sequence: TGTGCCAGCAGCCGCGGGTTATACGAGCAGTACGTC. This sequence encodes CASSRGLYEQYV.

The gene calls are TRBV5-1 and TRBJ1-3; D is uncertain. The V end lost 0 bases, the J end lost 1 base, and 5 bases lay between the germline ends. Germline CDR1 SGHRS, CDR2 YFSETQ. The CDR3 consists of 14 residues. The CDR3 loop is CASSLGASGNTIYF. The CDR3 nucleotides read TGCGCCAGCAGCTTGGGGGCATCTGGAAACACCATATATTTT.

The J gene is TRBJ2-5, the V gene TRBV5-6; weak D call: TRBD2 (5 bases). The CDR3 totals 15 residues. The germline V gene has CDR1 SGHDT and CDR2 YYEEEE. Trimming removed 5 bases from V and 2 bases from J, with 16 bases in between. CDR3 coding DNA: TGTGCCAGCAGTCCCGGGGAAGCCCCACAAGAGACCCAGTACTTC. This gives the protein CASSPGEAPQETQYF.

The chain is built from TRBV5-6 and TRBJ1-4; D uncertain. V dropped 0 bases and J dropped 8 bases, with 11 bases sitting between them. The CDR3 totals 14 residues. CDR1 is SGHDT, CDR2 YYEEEE, per germline. The DNA for the CDR3 is TGTGCCAGCAGCTTGGCATCGGGCGGGGAAAAACTGTTTTTT. As protein: CASSLASGGEKLFF.

This chain joins TRBV30 and TRBJ1-2; D is unclear. CDR3 length: 13 amino acids. V lost 5 bases, J lost 1 base, and 11 bases lay in between. In germline, CDR1 is GTSNPN, CDR2 SVGIG (reference sequence). The DNA for the CDR3 is TGTGCCTGGGGTAGGACGGTTAACTATGGCTACACCTTC. It yields the protein CAWGRTVNYGYTF. The whole variable domain, filled in from reference TRBV30 and TRBJ1-2, reads SQTIHQWPATLVQPVGSPLSLECTVEGTSNPNLYWYRQAAGRGLQLLFYSVGIGQISSEVPQNLSASRPQDRQFILSSKKLLLSDSGFYLCAWGRTVNYGYTFGSGTRLTVV.

This chain joins TRBV27 and TRBJ2-7, with 9 nucleotides matching TRBD1. Germline CDR1 MNHEY, CDR2 SMNVEV (reference sequence). J gave up 2 bases and V 5 bases, and 13 bases lay outside the gene matches. The CDR3 is 17 residues long. This chain's CDR3 is CASSEKLGDRATYEQYF. CDR3 nucleotides: TGTGCCAGCAGTGAGAAGCTCGGGGACAGGGCCACCTACGAGCAGTACTTC.

The CDR3 coding sequence is TGTGCCAGCAGTTACTCAGGGTCGGGGTATCAGCCCCAGCATTTT. Translating it yields CASSYSGSGYQPQHF. The chain links TRBV6-5 to TRBJ1-5; no clear D gene. CDR1 and CDR2 from the germline V gene are MNHEY and SVGAGI. V shed 0 bases and J shed 5 bases, with 11 bases lying between them. The CDR3 sequence is 15 residues long.

The chain uses TRBV6-6 and TRBJ2-3; D perhaps matches TRBD1 (5 bases). V shed 2 bases and J shed 0 bases, with 12 bases lying between them. Germline CDR1 reads MNHNY; CDR2 reads SVGAGI (reference sequence). This CDR3 region has 16 residues. The CDR3 region is CASSYGARASTDTQYF. The CDR3 coding sequence is TGTGCCAGCAGTTACGGGGCGAGAGCTAGCACAGATACGCAGTATTTT.

This clone was detected a few times. The rearrangement joins TRBV10-1 to TRBJ2-7; weak D call: TRBD1 (5 bases). V lost 7 bases to trimming and J lost 3 bases, with 13 bases between them. CDR1 and CDR2 from the germline V gene are WNHNN and SYGVQD (reference sequence). This CDR3 is built from 13 residues. The CDR3 nucleotides are TGCGCCAGCACAGACAGAGCCCTCTACGAGCAGTACGTC. Its protein is CASTDRALYEQYV.

A remark on this clone: The DNA is omitted, as the CDR3 cannot be located on it reliably, and the CDR3 follows TCRdb's listing. V usage is TRBV29-1 and J usage is TRBJ1-1. CDR1 is SQVTM and CDR2 is ANQGSEA in the germline V gene. Termini included, the CDR3 measures 8 amino acids. The CDR3 sequence is CSVGVGIF.

This clone was recorded a few times. V is TRBV7-6 and J is TRBJ2-2; 8 bases fit TRBD1. The CDR3 is 15 residues long. Germline-derived CDR1 and CDR2 are SGHVS and FNYEAQ. V dropped 5 bases and J dropped 6; count of bases not matched to a gene: 8. The CDR3, as DNA: TGTGCCAGCAGCCCGAGACAGGGGTATGCCGGGGAGCTGTTTTTT. This codes for CASSPRQGYAGELFF.

V gene TRBV19 combines with J gene TRBJ1-1, with 11 bases aligning to TRBD1. Trimming took 9 bases from V and 6 from J; bases not matched to a gene: 9. The CDR3 length is 14 residues. The germline V gene has CDR1 LNHDA and CDR2 SQIVND (reference sequence). CDR3 nucleotides: TGTGCCAGCACGGGACAGGGGGGGTCTGCTGAAGCTTTCTTT. Residues: CASTGQGGSAEAFF.

The CDR3 coding sequence is TGCGCCAGCAGCACCGGGACTAATCGGGGGACCCAGTACTTC. Amino acid sequence: CASSTGTNRGTQYF. This chain links TRBV5-1 with TRBJ2-5, with 7 bases matching TRBD2. Germline lookup yields CDR1 SGHRS and CDR2 YFSETQ. The ends lost 4 bases at V and 7 bases at J; junction bases unmatched: 10. The CDR3 is made up of 14 amino acids. Full variable domain (remainder filled in from reference TRBV5-1 and TRBJ2-5): KAGVTQTPRYLIKTRGQQVTLSCSPISGHRSVSWYQQTPGQGLQFLFEYFSETQRNKGNFPGRFSGRQFSNSRSEMNVSTLELGDSALYLCASSTGTNRGTQYFGPGTRLLVL.

The V gene is TRBV30, the J gene TRBJ1-5; maybe TRBD1 (5 bases). This CDR3 comprises 16 residues. Trimming took off 0 bases at V and 5 bases at J, with 17 bases between the two ends. Germline V CDR1 and CDR2: GTSNPN, SVGIG (reference sequence). The CDR3 DNA reads as TGTGCCTGGAGTGTACGGACGGGGGATAGGTATCAGCCCCAGCATTTT. Protein product: CAWSVRTGDRYQPQHF.

CDR3 amino acids: CASSLFAGTSLHNEQFF. CDR3 nucleotides: TGTGCCAGCAGCTTATTCGCGGGGACTAGCCTCCACAATGAGCAGTTCTTC. The rearrangement links TRBV7-9 to TRBJ2-1; 9 positions match TRBD2. The CDR3 has 17 residues. Germline V lookup: CDR1 SEHNR, CDR2 FQNEAQ (reference sequence). Trimming removed 2 bases from V and 5 bases from J; junction bases left unmatched: 10.

V is TRBV4-1 and J is TRBJ1-1, with D perhaps TRBD1 (5 bases). CDR3 length: 14 residues. Trimming shortened V by 1 base and J by 7 bases, and 13 bases separated the two germline ends. The germline CDR1 and CDR2 sequences are MGHRA and YSYEKL. CDR3 loop: CASSQVTGMNEAFF. The CDR3 DNA follows: TGCGCCAGCAGCCAAGTAACAGGTATGAATGAAGCTTTCTTT.

The chain recombines TRBV7-2 with TRBJ2-7, with D perhaps TRBD1 or TRBD2 (5 bases each). The CDR3 is made up of 14 amino acids. Germline-derived CDR1 and CDR2 are SGHTA and FQGNSA. Trimming cost V 6 bases and J 3 bases, with 15 bases left between them. The CDR3 DNA follows: TGTGCCAGCAGGGGGGACGGGCCGTACTACGAGCAGTACTTC. It codes for CASRGDGPYYEQYF.

CDR3 sequence (DNA): TGTGCCAGCAGCAGTGGGACGGGAGCTTCACCCCTCCACTTT. Residues: CASSSGTGASPLHF. V usage is TRBV9 and J usage is TRBJ1-6, with a tentative D call TRBD1 (5 bases). Germline-derived CDR1 and CDR2 are SGDLS and YYNGEE. This CDR3 is 14 amino acids long. Trimming stripped 4 bases from V and 9 bases from J, with 14 bases between.

V is TRBV2 and J is TRBJ2-2; tentatively, D is TRBD1 (6 bases). CDR1 and CDR2 (germline): SNHLY, FYNNEI. V dropped 6 bases and J dropped 0 bases, with 11 bases sitting between them. The CDR3 is made up of 15 amino acids. CDR3 loop: CASSPTGSNTGELFF. In DNA, the CDR3 is TGTGCCAGCAGCCCGACAGGCTCGAACACCGGGGAGCTGTTTTTT.

By sample share, this clone is medium-sized. The V and J genes are TRBV15 and TRBJ2-7; D gene ambiguous. V was trimmed by 0 bases and J by 6 bases, leaving 9 bases between them. There are 13 residues in the CDR3. The germline V gene encodes CDR1 LNHNV and CDR2 YYDKDF (reference sequence). The CDR3 DNA follows: TGTGCCACCAGCAGAGACCTTCCTTCCGAGCAGTACTTC. It translates to CATSRDLPSEQYF.

This clone was seen a single time. The chain has TRBV10-3 and TRBJ2-3; the D gene is possibly TRBD2 (6 bases). Trimming left V 7 bases short and J 5 bases short, with 22 bases between. CDR1 is ENHRY and CDR2 is SYGVKD in the germline V gene. The CDR3 loop spans 16 amino acids. CDR3 nucleotides: TGTGCCATCACTGACCCCTCCAAGCTAGCGCAAGATACGCAGTATTTT. The encoded protein is CAITDPSKLAQDTQYF.

This chain joins TRBV7-9 and TRBJ2-1; 10 bases align to TRBD2. Per germline, CDR1 SEHNR and CDR2 FQNEAQ (reference sequence). This CDR3 spans 16 amino acids. The ends lost 6 bases at V and 0 bases at J; junction bases unmatched: 5. In DNA form, the CDR3 reads TGTGCCAGCAGGGGGACTAGCGTCAGCTCCTACAATGAGCAGTTCTTC. Translation: CASRGTSVSSYNEQFF.

V is TRBV5-1 and J is TRBJ2-3; 10 bases line up with TRBD2. The CDR3 contains 15 residues. The ends lost 5 bases at V and 3 bases at J; junction bases unmatched: 6. Germline V lookup: CDR1 SGHRS, CDR2 YFSETQ. As DNA, the CDR3 is TGCGCCAGCAGTCACACTAGCGGGGTTACAGATACGCAGTATTTT. It encodes CASSHTSGVTDTQYF.